The rows below give T cell receptor beta chains drawn from one sample of a study of T cells after yellow fever vaccination. TCRdb used MiXCR to reprocess the 5' RACE reads, holding one entry per CDR3 protein. The sample holds 250,000 to 400,000 distinct CDR3 sequences, roughly 4.3% seen once. The material was PBMCs, obtained 5 days after the yellow fever booster vaccination. The receptors derive from a man aged 18 to 29 who received the YFV17D yellow fever vaccine. Both conserved end residues are part of each CDR3. The D gene is left open where the match is weak. The size field is filled for only some rows; it gives once, few, many or a size class.

12	few	TRBV7-9	TRBJ1-5	-	CATGEVNQPQHF	TGTGCCACGGGGGAGGTCAATCAGCCCCAGCATTTT
14	many	TRBV12-3/TRBV12-4	TRBJ2-1	-	CASRPVAANNEQFF	TGTGCCAGCAGGCCGGTGGCGGCGAACAATGAGCAGTTCTTC
20	few	TRBV7-8	TRBJ1-5	-	CASRQNPWSKGGKSNQPQHF	TGTGCCAGCAGGCAAAACCCGTGGTCAAAGGGGGGCAAGAGCAATCAGCCCCAGCATTTT
10	many	TRBV20-1	TRBJ2-5	-	CSARGETQYF	TGCAGTGCTAGGGGGGAGACCCAGTACTTC
14	many	TRBV5-1	TRBJ1-2	-	CASSLYGTDYGYTF	TGCGCCAGCAGCTTGTACGGGACCGATTATGGCTACACCTTC
14	many	TRBV5-1	TRBJ2-1	-	CASSPRASRGEQFF	TGCGCCAGCAGCCCAAGGGCCTCCCGGGGTGAGCAGTTCTTC
14	few	TRBV7-9	TRBJ1-1	-	CATPTGTLNTEAFF	TGTGCCACCCCCACCGGGACCTTGAACACTGAAGCTTTCTTT
14	few	TRBV5-4	TRBJ2-1	-	CASSFALSYNEQFF	TGTGCCAGCAGCTTCGCCCTATCCTACAATGAGCAGTTCTTC
14	-	TRBV19	TRBJ2-5	-	CASSIGQHQETQYF	TGTGCCAGTAGTATAGGACAGCACCAAGAGACCCAGTACTTC
16	many	TRBV7-2	TRBJ2-7	-	CASSLDSDASSYEQYF	TGTGCCAGCAGCTTAGATTCGGACGCGAGCTCCTACGAGCAGTACTTC
14	-	TRBV18	TRBJ1-6	-	CASSPVQDNSPLHF	TGTGCCAGCTCACCGGTACAGGATAATTCACCCCTCCACTTT
15	few	TRBV20-1	TRBJ2-1	TRBD1	CSASPDRVIYNEQFF	TGCAGTGCTAGCCCCGACAGGGTAATCTACAATGAGCAGTTCTTC
14	-	TRBV7-2	TRBJ2-5	-	CASSLMLRRETQYF	TGTGCCAGCAGCTTAATGCTGAGAAGGGAGACCCAGTACTTC
12	many	TRBV27	TRBJ2-3	-	CASRSRAYTQYF	TGTGCCAGCAGAAGTAGAGCGTATACGCAGTATTTT
14	few	TRBV6-5	TRBJ2-3	-	CASSSTHSRGTQYF	TGTGCCAGCAGTTCAACCCACAGTAGGGGGACGCAGTATTTT
12	many	TRBV14	TRBJ2-5	-	CASSQDQETQYF	TGTGCCAGCAGCCAGGATCAAGAGACCCAGTACTTC
15	many	TRBV21-1	TRBJ1-5	-	CAIYNRDSLNQPQHF	TGTGCCATCTATAATCGGGACAGCCTCAATCAGCCCCAGCATTTT
15	few	TRBV18	TRBJ1-2	TRBD1	CASSPTGQTNYGYTF	TGTGCCAGCTCACCAACGGGACAGACTAACTATGGCTACACCTTC
16	-	TRBV7-9	TRBJ2-7	TRBD1	CASSLSRDRGLDEQYF	TGTGCCAGCAGCTTATCCCGGGACAGGGGGCTGGACGAGCAGTACTTC
15	few	TRBV29-1	TRBJ1-1	-	CSVALKQAVNTEAFF	TGCAGCGTCGCCCTCAAACAGGCCGTCAACACTGAAGCTTTCTTT
16	-	TRBV5-1	TRBJ1-2	TRBD1	CASSLGTGTAGVGYTF	TGCGCCAGCAGCTTGGGAACCGGGACAGCAGGGGTTGGCTACACCTTC
13	-	TRBV18	TRBJ2-3	-	CASSQAATDTQYF	TGTGCCAGCTCACAGGCGGCCACAGATACGCAGTATTTT
18	few	TRBV6-5	TRBJ1-4	-	CASSYNLQGSSANEKLFF	TGTGCCAGCAGTTACAACCTACAGGGTTCGTCTGCTAATGAAAAACTGTTTTTT
20	-	TRBV4-3	TRBJ2-3	TRBD2	CASSPAPGLAGGPFTDTQYF	TGCGCCAGCAGCCCAGCTCCAGGACTAGCGGGGGGGCCGTTCACAGATACGCAGTATTTT
13	few	TRBV7-7	TRBJ2-5	-	CASSSTPFGTQYF	TGTGCCAGCAGCTCGACCCCCTTCGGGACCCAGTACTTC
13	few	TRBV20-1	TRBJ1-2	TRBD1	CSAIPGTDYGYTF	TGCAGTGCTATTCCCGGGACAGACTATGGCTACACCTTC
15	-	TRBV19	TRBJ2-1	-	CASTDGQSSYNEQFF	TGTGCCAGTACCGACGGACAGTCCTCCTACAATGAGCAGTTCTTC
16	-	TRBV5-1	TRBJ2-5	-	CASSLEGTRVPETQYF	TGCGCCAGCAGCTTGGAGGGGACCAGGGTCCCAGAGACCCAGTACTTC
12	many	TRBV5-6	TRBJ2-5	-	CASSFTSETQYF	TGTGCCAGCAGCTTTACTAGCGAGACCCAGTACTTC
15	many	TRBV11-2	TRBJ1-2	TRBD1	CASSGFRDRAAGYTF	TGTGCCAGCAGCGGATTCCGGGACAGGGCGGCTGGCTACACCTTC
15	few	TRBV6-5	TRBJ1-2	-	CASLLPGRANYGYTF	TGTGCCAGCCTCCTACCGGGTCGCGCTAACTATGGCTACACCTTC
14	many	TRBV4-1	TRBJ2-2	-	CASSQTAGSGELFF	TGCGCCAGCAGCCAAACTGCGGGATCCGGGGAGCTGTTTTTT
17	-	TRBV6-5	TRBJ1-6	TRBD1	CASSYSVSGGLNSPLHF	TGTGCCAGCAGTTACTCGGTATCAGGGGGCCTCAATTCACCCCTCCACTTT
15	few	TRBV30	TRBJ2-1	TRBD2	CAWRLLAGTHNEQFF	TGTGCCTGGAGGCTACTAGCGGGGACCCACAATGAGCAGTTCTTC
13	many	TRBV18	TRBJ1-1	-	CASSPSPGSEAFF	TGTGCCAGCTCACCATCCCCGGGGTCTGAAGCTTTCTTT
15	many	TRBV11-2	TRBJ2-2	TRBD1	CASSYRGLGTGELFF	TGTGCCAGCAGCTACAGGGGGTTAGGCACCGGGGAGCTGTTTTTT
16	-	TRBV5-4	TRBJ2-4	-	CASSLASDRSKNIQYF	TGTGCCAGCAGCTTGGCCAGTGACAGGTCCAAAAACATTCAGTACTTC